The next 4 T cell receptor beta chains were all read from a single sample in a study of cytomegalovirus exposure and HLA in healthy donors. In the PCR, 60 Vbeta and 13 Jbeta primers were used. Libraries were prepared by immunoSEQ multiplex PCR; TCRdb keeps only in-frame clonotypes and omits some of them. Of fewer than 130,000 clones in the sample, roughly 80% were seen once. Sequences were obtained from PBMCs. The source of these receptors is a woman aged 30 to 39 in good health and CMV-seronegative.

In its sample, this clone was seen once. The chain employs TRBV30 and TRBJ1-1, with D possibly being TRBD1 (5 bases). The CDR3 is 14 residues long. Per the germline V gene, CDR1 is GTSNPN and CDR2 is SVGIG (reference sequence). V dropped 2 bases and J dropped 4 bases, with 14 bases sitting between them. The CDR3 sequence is CAWSHRRGGTEAFF. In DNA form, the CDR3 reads TGTGCCTGGAGTCACAGGCGGGGAGGCACTGAAGCTTTCTTT.

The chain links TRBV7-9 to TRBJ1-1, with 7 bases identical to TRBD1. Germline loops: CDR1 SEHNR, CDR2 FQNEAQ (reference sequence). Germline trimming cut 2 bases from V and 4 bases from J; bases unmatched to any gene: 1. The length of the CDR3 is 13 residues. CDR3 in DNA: TGTGCCAGCAGCTTAACAGGGGCCACTGAAGCTTTCTTT. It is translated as CASSLTGATEAFF. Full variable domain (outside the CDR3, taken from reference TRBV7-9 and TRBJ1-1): DTGVSQNPRHKITKRGQNVTFRCDPISEHNRLYWYRQTLGQGPEFLTYFQNEAQLEKSRLLSDRFSAERPKGSFSTLEIQRTEQGDSAMYLCASSLTGATEAFFGQGTRLTVV.

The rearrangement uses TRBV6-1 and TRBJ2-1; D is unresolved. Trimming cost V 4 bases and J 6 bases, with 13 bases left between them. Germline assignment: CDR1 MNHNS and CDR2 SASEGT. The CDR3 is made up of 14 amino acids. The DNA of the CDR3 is TGTGCCAGCAGTGTAACGGCCGTAGCCAATGAGCAGTTCTTC. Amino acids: CASSVTAVANEQFF.

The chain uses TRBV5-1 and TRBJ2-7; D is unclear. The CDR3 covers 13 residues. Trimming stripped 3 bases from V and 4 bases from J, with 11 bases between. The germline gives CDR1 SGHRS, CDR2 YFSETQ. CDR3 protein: CASSSGSRYEQYF. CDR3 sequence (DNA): TGCGCCAGCAGCTCCGGGTCTCGTTACGAGCAGTACTTC.